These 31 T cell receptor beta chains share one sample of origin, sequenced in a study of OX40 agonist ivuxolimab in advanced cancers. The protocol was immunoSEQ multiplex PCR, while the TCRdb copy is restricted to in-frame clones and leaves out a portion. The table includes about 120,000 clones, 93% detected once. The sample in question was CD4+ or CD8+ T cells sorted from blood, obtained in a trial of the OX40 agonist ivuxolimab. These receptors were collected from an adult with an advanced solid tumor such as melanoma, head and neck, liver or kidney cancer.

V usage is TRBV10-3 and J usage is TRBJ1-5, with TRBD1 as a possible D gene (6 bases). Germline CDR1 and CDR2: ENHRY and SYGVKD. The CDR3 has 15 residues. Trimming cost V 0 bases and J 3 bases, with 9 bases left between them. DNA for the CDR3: TGTGCCATCAGTGAGTCACGGGACAACAATCAGCCCCAGCATTTT. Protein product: CAISESRDNNQPQHF.

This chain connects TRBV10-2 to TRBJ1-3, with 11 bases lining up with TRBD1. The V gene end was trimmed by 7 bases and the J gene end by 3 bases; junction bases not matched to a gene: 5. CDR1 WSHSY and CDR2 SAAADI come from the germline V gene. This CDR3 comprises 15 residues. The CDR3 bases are TGCGCCAGCACACCGGACAGGGGGCATGGAAACACCATATATTTT. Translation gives CASTPDRGHGNTIYF.

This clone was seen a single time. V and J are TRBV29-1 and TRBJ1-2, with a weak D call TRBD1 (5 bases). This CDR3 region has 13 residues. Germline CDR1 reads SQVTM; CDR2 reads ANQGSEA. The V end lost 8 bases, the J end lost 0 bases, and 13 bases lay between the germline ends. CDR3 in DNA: TGCAGCTTTGGGGCCCAACCTAACTATGGCTACACCTTC. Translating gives CSFGAQPNYGYTF.

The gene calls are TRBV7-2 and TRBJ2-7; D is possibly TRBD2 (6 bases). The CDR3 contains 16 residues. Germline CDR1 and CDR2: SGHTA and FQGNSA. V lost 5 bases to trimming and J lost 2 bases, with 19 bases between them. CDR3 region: CASSQYLLATPYEQYF. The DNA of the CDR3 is TGTGCCAGCAGCCAGTACCTCCTAGCGACACCCTACGAGCAGTACTTC.

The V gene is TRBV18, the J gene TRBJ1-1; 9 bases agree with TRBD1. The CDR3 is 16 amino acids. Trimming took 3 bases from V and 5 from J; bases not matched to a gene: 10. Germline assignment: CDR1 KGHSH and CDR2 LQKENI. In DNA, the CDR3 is TGTGCCAGCTCACCCACGATACAGGGGGCGAGTACTGAAGCTTTCTTT. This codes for CASSPTIQGASTEAFF.

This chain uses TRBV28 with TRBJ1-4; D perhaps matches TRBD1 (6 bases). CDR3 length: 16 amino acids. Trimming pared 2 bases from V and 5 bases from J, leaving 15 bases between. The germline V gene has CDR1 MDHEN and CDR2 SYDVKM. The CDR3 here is CASSLKVGGRNEKLFF. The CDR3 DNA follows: TGTGCCAGCAGTTTAAAAGTGGGGGGCAGAAATGAAAAACTGTTTTTT. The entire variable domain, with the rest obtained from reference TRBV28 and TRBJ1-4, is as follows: DVKVTQSSRYLVKRTGEKVFLECVQDMDHENMFWYRQDPGLGLRLIYFSYDVKMKEKGDIPEGYSVSREKKERFSLILESASTNQTSMYLCASSLKVGGRNEKLFFGSGTQLSVL.

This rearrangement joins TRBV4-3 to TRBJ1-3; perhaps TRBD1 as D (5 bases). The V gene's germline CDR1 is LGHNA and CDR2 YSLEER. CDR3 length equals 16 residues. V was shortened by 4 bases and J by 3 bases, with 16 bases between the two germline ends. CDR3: CASSLQAGGDGNTIYF. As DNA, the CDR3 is TGCGCCAGCAGCCTACAGGCGGGGGGAGATGGAAACACCATATATTTT.

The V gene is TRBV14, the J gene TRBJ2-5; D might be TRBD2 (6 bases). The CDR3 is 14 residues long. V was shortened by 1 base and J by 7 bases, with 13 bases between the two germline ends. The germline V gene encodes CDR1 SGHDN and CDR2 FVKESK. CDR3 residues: CASSQGRRVSTQYF. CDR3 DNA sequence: TGTGCCAGCAGCCAAGGACGGAGGGTTTCGACCCAGTACTTC.

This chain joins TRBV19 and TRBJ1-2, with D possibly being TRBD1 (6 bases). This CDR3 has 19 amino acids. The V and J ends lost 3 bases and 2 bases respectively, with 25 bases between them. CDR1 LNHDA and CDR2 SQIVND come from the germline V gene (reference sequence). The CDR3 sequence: CASSIRSRDTPSGNYGYTF. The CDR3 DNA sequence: TGTGCCAGTAGTATTAGATCCCGGGACACCCCCTCGGGAAACTATGGCTACACCTTC. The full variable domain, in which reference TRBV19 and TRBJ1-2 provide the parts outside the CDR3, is DGGITQSPKYLFRKEGQNVTLSCEQNLNHDAMYWYRQDPGQGLRLIYYSQIVNDFQKGDIAEGYSVSREKKESFPLTVTSAQKNPTAFYLCASSIRSRDTPSGNYGYTFGSGTRLTVV.

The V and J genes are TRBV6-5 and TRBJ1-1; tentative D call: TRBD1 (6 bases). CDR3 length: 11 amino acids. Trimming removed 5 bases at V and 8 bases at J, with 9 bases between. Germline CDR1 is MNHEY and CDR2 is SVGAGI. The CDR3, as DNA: TGTGCCAGCAGTCCCGACAGGGAAGCTTTCTTT. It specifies CASSPDREAFF.

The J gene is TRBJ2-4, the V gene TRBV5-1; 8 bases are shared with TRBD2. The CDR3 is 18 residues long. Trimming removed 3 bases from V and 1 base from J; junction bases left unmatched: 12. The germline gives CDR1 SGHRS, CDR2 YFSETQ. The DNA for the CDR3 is TGCGCCAGCAGCTCGCAGGGTAGCGGGATGTTTGCCAAAAACATTCAGTACTTC. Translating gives CASSSQGSGMFAKNIQYF.

The DNA of the CDR3 is TGTGCCAGCAGCGTAGGTCCATTACCACCAGAAAACATTCAGTACTTC. Translating it yields CASSVGPLPPENIQYF. The rearrangement links TRBV9 to TRBJ2-4, with unresolved D. Trimming took 0 bases from V and 5 from J, leaving 15 bases between them. This CDR3 region has 16 residues. Germline assignment: CDR1 SGDLS and CDR2 YYNGEE.

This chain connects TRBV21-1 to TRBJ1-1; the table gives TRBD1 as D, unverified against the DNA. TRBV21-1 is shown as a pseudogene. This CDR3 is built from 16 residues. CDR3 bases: TGTGCCAGCAGCATGAACGGGACAGGGTCTTGTCGGATGGCTTTCTTT. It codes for CASSMNGTGSCRMAFF.

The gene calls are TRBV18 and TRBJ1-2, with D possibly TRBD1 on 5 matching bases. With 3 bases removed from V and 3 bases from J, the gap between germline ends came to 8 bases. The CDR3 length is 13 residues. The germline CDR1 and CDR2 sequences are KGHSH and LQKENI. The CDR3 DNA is TGTGCCAGCTCACCGGGAGGGGACTATGGCTACACCTTC. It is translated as CASSPGGDYGYTF.

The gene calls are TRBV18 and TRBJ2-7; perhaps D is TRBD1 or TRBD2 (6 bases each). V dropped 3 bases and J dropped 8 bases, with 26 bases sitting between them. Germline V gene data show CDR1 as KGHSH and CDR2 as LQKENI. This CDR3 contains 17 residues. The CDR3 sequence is CASSPAIGGTKGSQQYF. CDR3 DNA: TGTGCCAGCTCACCGGCTATAGGGGGGACCAAAGGAAGCCAGCAGTACTTC.

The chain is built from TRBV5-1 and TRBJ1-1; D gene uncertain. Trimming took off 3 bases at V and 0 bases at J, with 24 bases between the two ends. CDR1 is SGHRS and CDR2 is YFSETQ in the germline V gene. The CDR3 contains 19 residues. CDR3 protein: CASSSPTGLDRLMNTEAFF. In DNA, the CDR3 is TGCGCCAGCAGCTCTCCAACCGGACTCGATAGGCTCATGAACACTGAAGCTTTCTTT.

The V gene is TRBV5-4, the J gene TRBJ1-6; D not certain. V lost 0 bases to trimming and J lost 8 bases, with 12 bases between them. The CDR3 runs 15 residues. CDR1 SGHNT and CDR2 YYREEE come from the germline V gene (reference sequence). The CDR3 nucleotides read TGTGCCAGCAGCTTGGCAGGACGGGAGGATTCACCCCTCCACTTT. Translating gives CASSLAGREDSPLHF. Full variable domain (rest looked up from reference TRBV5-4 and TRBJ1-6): ETGVTQSPTHLIKTRGQQVTLRCSSQSGHNTVSWYQQALGQGPQFIFQYYREEENGRGNFPPRFSGLQFPNYSSELNVNALELDDSALYLCASSLAGREDSPLHFGNGTRLTVT.

The CDR3 DNA reads as TGTGCCAGCAGCCGTGGGGGGGGCGACACAGATACGCAGTATTTT. Protein product: CASSRGGGDTDTQYF. The chain has TRBV6-5 and TRBJ2-3, with D possibly matching TRBD2 (7 bases). V was clipped by 6 bases and J by 2 bases, with 15 bases between them. The CDR3 is 15 residues long. Per the germline V gene, CDR1 is MNHEY and CDR2 is SVGAGI.

The CDR3 DNA sequence: TGTGCCACTAAGGACAGGAACTCCTACGAGCAGTACTTC. Protein sequence: CATKDRNSYEQYF. The V gene is TRBV10-3, the J gene TRBJ2-7; TRBD1 matches 7 bases. CDR1 is ENHRY, CDR2 SYGVKD, per germline. This CDR3 spans 13 amino acids. J gave up 0 bases and V 10 bases, and 6 bases lay outside the gene matches.

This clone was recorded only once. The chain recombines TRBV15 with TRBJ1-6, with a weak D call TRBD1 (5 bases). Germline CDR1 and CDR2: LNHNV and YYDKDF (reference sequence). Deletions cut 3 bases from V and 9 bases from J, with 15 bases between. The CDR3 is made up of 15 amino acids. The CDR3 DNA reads TGTGCCACCAGCAGCCTACGCGCGGGGCCTTCACCCCTCCACTTT. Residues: CATSSLRAGPSPLHF.

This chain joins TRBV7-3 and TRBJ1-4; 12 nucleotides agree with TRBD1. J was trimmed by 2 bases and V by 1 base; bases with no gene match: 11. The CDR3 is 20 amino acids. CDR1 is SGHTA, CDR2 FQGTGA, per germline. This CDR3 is CASSLRPPGQGARTNEKLFF. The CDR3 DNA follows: TGTGCCAGCAGCTTAAGACCCCCGGGACAGGGGGCGCGTACTAATGAAAAACTGTTTTTT.

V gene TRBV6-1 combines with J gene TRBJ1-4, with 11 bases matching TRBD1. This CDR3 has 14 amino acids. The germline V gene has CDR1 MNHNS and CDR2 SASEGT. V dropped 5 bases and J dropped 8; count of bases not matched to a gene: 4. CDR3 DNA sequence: TGTGCCAGCAGTCGGGACAGGGGGGACGAAAAACTGTTTTTT. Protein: CASSRDRGDEKLFF.

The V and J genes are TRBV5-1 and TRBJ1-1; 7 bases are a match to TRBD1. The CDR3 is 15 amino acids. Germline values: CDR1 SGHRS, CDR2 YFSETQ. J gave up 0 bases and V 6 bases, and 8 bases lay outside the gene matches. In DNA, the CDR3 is TGCGCCAGCAAAACCCCCGACAGGGTGAACACTGAAGCTTTCTTT. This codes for CASKTPDRVNTEAFF. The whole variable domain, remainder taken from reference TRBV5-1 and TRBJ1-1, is KAGVTQTPRYLIKTRGQQVTLSCSPISGHRSVSWYQQTPGQGLQFLFEYFSETQRNKGNFPGRFSGRQFSNSRSEMNVSTLELGDSALYLCASKTPDRVNTEAFFGQGTRLTVV.

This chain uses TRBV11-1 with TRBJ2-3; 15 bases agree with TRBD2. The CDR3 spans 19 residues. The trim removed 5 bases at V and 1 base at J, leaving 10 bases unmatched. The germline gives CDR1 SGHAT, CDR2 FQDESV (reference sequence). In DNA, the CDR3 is TGTGCCAGCAGCCCACCGGTGGGACTAGCGGGGGGACGCACAGATACGCAGTATTTT. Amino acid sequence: CASSPPVGLAGGRTDTQYF.

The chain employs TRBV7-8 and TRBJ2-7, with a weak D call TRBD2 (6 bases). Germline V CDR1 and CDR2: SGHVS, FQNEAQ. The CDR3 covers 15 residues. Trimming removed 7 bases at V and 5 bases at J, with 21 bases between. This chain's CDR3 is CASILIPGLGHEQYF. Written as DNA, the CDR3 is TGTGCCAGCATCCTTATACCGGGACTGGGTCACGAGCAGTACTTC.

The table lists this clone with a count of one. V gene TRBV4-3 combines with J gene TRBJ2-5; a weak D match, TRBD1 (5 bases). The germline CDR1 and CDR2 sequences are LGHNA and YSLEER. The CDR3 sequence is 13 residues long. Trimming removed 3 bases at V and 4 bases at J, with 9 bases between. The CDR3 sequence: CASSHPRGETQYF. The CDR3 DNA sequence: TGCGCCAGCAGCCACCCAAGGGGAGAGACCCAGTACTTC.

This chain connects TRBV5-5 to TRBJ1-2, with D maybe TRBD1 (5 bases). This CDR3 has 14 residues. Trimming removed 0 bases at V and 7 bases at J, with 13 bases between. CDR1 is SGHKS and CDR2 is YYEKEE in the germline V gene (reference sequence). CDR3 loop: CASSLARGGTGYTF. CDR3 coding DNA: TGTGCCAGCAGCTTGGCTCGGGGAGGGACTGGCTACACCTTC. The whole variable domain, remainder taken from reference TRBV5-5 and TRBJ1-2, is DAGVTQSPTHLIKTRGQQVTLRCSPISGHKSVSWYQQVLGQGPQFIFQYYEKEERGRGNFPDRFSARQFPNYSSELNVNALLLGDSALYLCASSLARGGTGYTFGSGTRLTVV.

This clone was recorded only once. For the CDR3, the DNA is TGTGCCAGCAGTTACCAGCAGGGGTACCAAGAGACCCAGTACTTC. Protein: CASSYQQGYQETQYF. The chain uses TRBV9 and TRBJ2-5, with D perhaps matching TRBD1 (6 bases). The CDR3 has 15 residues. The germline V gene encodes CDR1 SGDLS and CDR2 YYNGEE. V was clipped by 5 bases and J by 0 bases, with 14 bases between them.

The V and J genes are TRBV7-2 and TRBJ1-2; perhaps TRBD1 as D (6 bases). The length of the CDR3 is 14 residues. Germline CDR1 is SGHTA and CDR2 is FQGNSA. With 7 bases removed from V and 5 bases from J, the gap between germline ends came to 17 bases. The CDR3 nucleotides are TGTGCCAGCACCCGAGGGGGGGCGCGGTATGGCTACACCTTC. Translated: CASTRGGARYGYTF.

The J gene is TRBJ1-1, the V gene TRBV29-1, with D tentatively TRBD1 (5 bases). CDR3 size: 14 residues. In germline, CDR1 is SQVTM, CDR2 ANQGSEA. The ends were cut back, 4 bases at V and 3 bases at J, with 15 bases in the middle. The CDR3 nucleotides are TGCAGCGTTGTTGCGACAGTAGGTCACACTGAAGCTTTCTTT. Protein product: CSVVATVGHTEAFF.

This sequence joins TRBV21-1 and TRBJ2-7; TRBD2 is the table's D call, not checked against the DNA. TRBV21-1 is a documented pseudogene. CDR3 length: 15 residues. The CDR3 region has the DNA TGTGCCAGCAGCAAAAGTAGCGGGAGGGCCGATGAGCAGTACTTC. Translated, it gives CASSKSSGRADEQYF.